Listed below are T cell receptor beta chains from one sample, sequenced in a study of shared clonotypes between healthy human individuals. Sequenced by immunoSEQ multiplex PCR; TCRdb stores in-frame clones only, minus some. The profile shows roughly 770,000 clones, just over 95% of them singletons. The source material was naive CD8+ T cells sorted from blood. The receptors were gathered from a man aged 25 to 40 in good health. Both conserved end residues are part of each CDR3. The D gene is left open where the match is weak. Some rows have no size entry. The others give once, few or many, or a class for an expanded clone.

J | V | size | D | DNA | CDR3
TRBJ1-1 | TRBV6-5 | - | - | TGTGCCAGCAGTTACTCGGATATGTTCACTGAAGCTTTCTTT | CASSYSDMFTEAFF
TRBJ2-5 | TRBV4-3 | - | - | TGCGCCAGCAGCCAACAACCCCTAGCTCCAGGCGAGACCCAGTACTTC | CASSQQPLAPGETQYF
TRBJ2-1 | TRBV19 | - | - | TGTGCCAGTAGTATAGACAGGGCGGGATACAATGAGCAGTTCTTC | CASSIDRAGYNEQFF
TRBJ2-1 | TRBV11-2 | - | - | TGTGCCAGCAGCTTACCCATAGGGGGGGGCGCATACTACAATGAGCAGTTCTTC | CASSLPIGGGAYYNEQFF
TRBJ2-2 | TRBV18 | - | TRBD2 | TGTGCCAGCTCACCATATAGCGGGAGGGCCGCCGGGGAGCTGTTTTTT | CASSPYSGRAAGELFF
TRBJ1-1 | TRBV27 | - | - | TGTGCCAGCGGGTGGGGGAGCACTGAAGCTTTCTTT | CASGWGSTEAFF
TRBJ2-7 | TRBV7-9 | - | - | TGTGCCAGCAGCTTAGCGAGCGACATCTCCTACGAGCAGTACTTC | CASSLASDISYEQYF
TRBJ1-1 | TRBV7-3 | - | TRBD1 | TGTGCCAGCAGCTTAACTTATTTTGCGGGGGACTTAGACAGGGCGAAGGTAATGAACACTGAAGCTTTCTTT | CASSLTYFAGDLDRAKVMNTEAFF
TRBJ2-7 | TRBV5-1 | - | TRBD2 | TGCGCCAGCAGCCTCGACTTGACTAGCCACGAGCAGTACTTC | CASSLDLTSHEQYF
TRBJ2-1 | TRBV18 | - | - | TGTGCCAGCTCGCTAGACAGAGACAATGAGCAGTTCTTC | CASSLDRDNEQFF
TRBJ2-5 | TRBV13 | - | TRBD2 | TGTGCCAGCAGCCGACCCTCTAGCGGACAAGAGACCCAGTACTTC | CASSRPSSGQETQYF
TRBJ2-1 | TRBV9 | - | TRBD2 | TGTGCCAGCAGCGGAGTAGCGGGACCCTCCTACAATGAGCAGTTCTTC | CASSGVAGPSYNEQFF
TRBJ2-3 | TRBV27 | - | - | TGTGCCAGCAGTCTCCTCTACACGTCAGATACGCAGTATTTT | CASSLLYTSDTQYF
TRBJ2-3 | TRBV12-5 | - | TRBD2 | TGTGCTAGTGGCCGTGGACTAGCAGCAGATACGCAGTATTTT | CASGRGLAADTQYF
TRBJ2-3 | TRBV27 | - | TRBD1 | TGTGCCAGCAGTTCTCTAGGGACAGCAGGCACAGATACGCAGTATTTT | CASSSLGTAGTDTQYF
TRBJ2-1 | TRBV9 | once | TRBD2 | TGTGCCAGCAGCGCCCTAGCGGGAGTGACTGAGCAGTTCTTC | CASSALAGVTEQFF
TRBJ2-3 | TRBV5-3 | - | TRBD1 | TGTGCCAGAAGCTACGGGACAGAACTTACTAGCACAGATACGCAGTATTTT | CARSYGTELTSTDTQYF
TRBJ2-2 | TRBV5-1 | once | TRBD2 | TGCGCCAGCAGCTGGACTAGCCCGGGCACCGGGGAGCTGTTTTTT | CASSWTSPGTGELFF
TRBJ2-7 | TRBV5-4 | - | TRBD2 | TGTGCCAGCAGCCTTAGCGGGAGGGCCTCGATAGAGCAGTACTTC | CASSLSGRASIEQYF
TRBJ2-7 | TRBV28 | - | - | TGTGCCAGCAGTTTCTCCGGGGGCCCTTACGAGCAGTACTTC | CASSFSGGPYEQYF
TRBJ2-1 | TRBV6-5 | - | TRBD2 | TGTGCCAGCAGGCTCGGGACTAACAATGAGCAGTTCTTC | CASRLGTNNEQFF
TRBJ2-2 | TRBV7-9 | - | TRBD2 | TGTGCCAGCAGCTTCAGCTGGGGGCTAGCGGGACCCACCGGGGAGCTGTTTTTT | CASSFSWGLAGPTGELFF
TRBJ1-1 | TRBV30 | - | - | TGTGCCTGGAGTCGTTATCCAGAGAACACTGAAGCTTTCTTT | CAWSRYPENTEAFF
TRBJ1-2 | TRBV27 | - | - | TGTGCCAGCAGTTTATCCTCCGGCCCCCTTGGCTATGGCTACACCTTC | CASSLSSGPLGYGYTF
TRBJ2-7 | TRBV30 | - | TRBD2 | TGTGCCTGGAGTAGAGCGGGAGAAGACGAGCAGTACTTC | CAWSRAGEDEQYF
TRBJ1-4 | TRBV18 | - | TRBD1 | TGTGCCAGCTCACCGAGGACAGGGGGGGAAAAACTGTCTTTT | CASSPRTGGEKLSF
TRBJ2-4 | TRBV11-2 | - | - | TGTGCCAGCAGCCCTAGGAGGGGAAATAAAAACATTCAGTACTTC | CASSPRRGNKNIQYF
TRBJ2-7 | TRBV18 | once | - | TGTGCCAGCTCACCGGGCAGGGGCTACGAGCAGTACTTC | CASSPGRGYEQYF
TRBJ2-5 | TRBV11-2 | - | - | TGTGCCAGCAGCTTCCGTGACAGCCAAGAGACCCAGTACTTC | CASSFRDSQETQYF
TRBJ1-1 | TRBV30 | - | - | TGTGCCTGGAGTCTGTCCGGTACTGAAGCTTTCTTT | CAWSLSGTEAFF
TRBJ1-1 | TRBV9 | - | TRBD1 | TGTGCCAGCAGGGGAGGGGGCGAAAACACTGAAGCTTTCTTT | CASRGGGENTEAFF
TRBJ2-7 | TRBV28 | - | - | TGTGCCAGCAGTTTCCCCAGCTACGAGCAGTACTTC | CASSFPSYEQYF
TRBJ2-1 | TRBV5-4 | - | TRBD1 | TGTGCCAGCAGCTTGTCCGCAGGGGGAGCCTACAATGAGCAGTTCTTC | CASSLSAGGAYNEQFF
TRBJ1-4 | TRBV7-2 | - | - | TGTGCCAGCAGCCCGGGGGGCATTGGTGAAAAACTGTTTTTT | CASSPGGIGEKLFF
TRBJ1-3 | TRBV21-1 | - | - | TGTGCCAGCAGCAAAGTCCCTGGAAACACCATATATTTT | CASSKVPGNTIYF
TRBJ2-1 | TRBV27 | - | - | TGTGCCAGCAGTCTCCCGAGTAGCGGAGAGACTGAGCAGTTCTTC | CASSLPSSGETEQFF
TRBJ2-7 | TRBV11-3 | - | - | TGTGCCAGCAGCCCGCAAGGTGCGCCAACCTACGAGCAGTACTTC | CASSPQGAPTYEQYF
TRBJ2-7 | TRBV6-6 | - | - | TGTGCCAGCAGTCACAGCCCCTACGAGCAGTACTTC | CASSHSPYEQYF
TRBJ2-5 | TRBV11-2 | - | - | TGTGCCAGCAGCTCCAGACGAGTGGCAGAGACCCAGTACTTC | CASSSRRVAETQYF
TRBJ2-1 | TRBV5-8 | - | - | TGTGCCAATGACTGGGGGGAGCAGTTCTTC | CANDWGEQFF